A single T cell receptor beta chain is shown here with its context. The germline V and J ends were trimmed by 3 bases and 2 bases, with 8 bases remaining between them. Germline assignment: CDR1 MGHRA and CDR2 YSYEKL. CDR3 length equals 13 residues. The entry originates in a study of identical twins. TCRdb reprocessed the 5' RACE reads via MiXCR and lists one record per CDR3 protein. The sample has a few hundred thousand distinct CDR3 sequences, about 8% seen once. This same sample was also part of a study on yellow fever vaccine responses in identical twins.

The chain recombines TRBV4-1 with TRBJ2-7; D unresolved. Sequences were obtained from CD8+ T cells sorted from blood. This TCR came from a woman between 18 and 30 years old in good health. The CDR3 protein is CASSHEDTYEQYF. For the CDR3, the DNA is TGCGCCAGCAGCCACGAAGACACCTACGAGCAGTACTTC.